This entry lists 8 T cell receptor beta chains sequenced from one sample in a study of CD8+ T cells in alopecia areata (dated by TCRdb to 2016 to 2019). What the time point label conveys for this sample: baseline before oral tofacitinib. Library preparation used the immunoSEQ multiplex PCR assay. RNA was extracted from all samples and reverse transcribed into cDNA as template for TCR sequencing. TCRdb mirrors the immuneACCESS table, restricted to in-frame sequences. Some clones are absent from its copies; in checked studies, under half trace to an unresolved V gene, and the reason for the others is unknown. Counted in this sample were roughly 140,000 clones; 45% to 55% of them appeared once. The ten largest clones add up to roughly a fifth of the sample. The sequenced sample was CD8+ T cells sorted from blood, obtained at week 0. The receptors were gathered from a human donor with alopecia areata.

The chain combines TRBV4-3 with TRBJ1-5; D may be TRBD1 (6 bases). The CDR3 loop spans 16 amino acids. Germline-derived CDR1 and CDR2 are LGHNA and YSLEER. Deletions cut 1 base from V and 4 bases from J, with 14 bases between. Here the CDR3 reads CASSQVFGGLNQPQHF. Here the CDR3 DNA reads TGCGCCAGCAGCCAAGTCTTCGGGGGGCTGAATCAGCCCCAGCATTTT.

The V and J genes are TRBV4-1 and TRBJ1-1; perhaps TRBD1 as D (6 bases). The CDR3 totals 15 residues. Germline V gene data show CDR1 as MGHRA and CDR2 as YSYEKL. V gave up 3 bases and J gave up 0 bases, with 11 bases separating them. CDR3 region: CASSQRGGLNTEAFF. CDR3 nucleotides: TGCGCCAGCAGCCAGCGAGGGGGGCTGAACACTGAAGCTTTCTTT.

This sequence joins TRBV5-6 and TRBJ2-2; 7 bases match TRBD2. Germline V CDR1 and CDR2: SGHDT, YYEEEE. The trim removed 5 bases at V and 6 bases at J, leaving 10 bases unmatched. The CDR3 is 15 residues long. CDR3 loop: CASRQSGEVSGELFF. The CDR3 DNA sequence: TGTGCCAGCAGGCAGAGCGGGGAAGTTTCCGGGGAGCTGTTTTTT. The full variable domain, its missing parts supplied by reference TRBV5-6 and TRBJ2-2, is DAGVTQSPTHLIKTRGQQVTLRCSPKSGHDTVSWYQQALGQGPQFIFQYYEEEERQRGNFPDRFSGHQFPNYSSELNVNALLLGDSALYLCASRQSGEVSGELFFGEGSRLTVL.

The V call is TRBV29-1, the J call TRBJ1-2; D is perhaps TRBD1 (5 bases). The ends were cut back, 4 bases at V and 4 bases at J, with 10 bases in the middle. Germline V gene lookup returns CDR1 SQVTM and CDR2 ANQGSEA. This CDR3 spans 12 amino acids. The CDR3 protein is CSVVGDPYGYTF. The CDR3 nucleotides are TGCAGCGTTGTGGGGGATCCCTATGGCTACACCTTC.

In its sample, this clone was seen once. The rearrangement uses TRBV29-1 and TRBJ1-1; 7 bases agree with TRBD1. The CDR3 is 14 amino acids. The junction had 1 base not matched to a gene; V was cut back by 0 bases and J by 0 bases. CDR1 is SQVTM, CDR2 ANQGSEA, per germline. The CDR3 DNA follows: TGCAGCGTTGAAGAGGGACAGTTGAACACTGAAGCTTTCTTT. This gives the protein CSVEEGQLNTEAFF.

The V call is TRBV5-6, the J call TRBJ2-3; D is unclear. The CDR3 is made up of 14 amino acids. Germline CDR1 and CDR2: SGHDT and YYEEEE. Between the trimmed V and J ends, which lost 1 base and 0 bases, there was a span of 6 bases. The CDR3 reads CASSLLSSTDTQYF. CDR3 in DNA: TGTGCCAGCAGCTTGTTGTCTAGCACAGATACGCAGTATTTT.

This clone showed up just once. The genes are TRBV9 and TRBJ1-1, with TRBD1 matching over 8 bases. V lost 3 bases, J lost 3 bases, and 4 bases stayed unmatched. There are 14 residues in the CDR3. Germline CDR1 is SGDLS and CDR2 is YYNGEE. CDR3 sequence reads: CASSADRGYTEAFF. The CDR3 DNA reads as TGTGCCAGCAGCGCTGACAGGGGCTACACTGAAGCTTTCTTT.

This sequence joins TRBV4-3 and TRBJ1-1, with D tentatively TRBD1 (5 bases). V shed 0 bases and J shed 9 bases, with 11 bases lying between them. CDR1 and CDR2 (germline): LGHNA, YSLEER. This CDR3 is built from 13 residues. This CDR3 is CASSQDPGRQAFF. CDR3 DNA sequence: TGCGCCAGCAGCCAAGATCCAGGGAGACAAGCTTTCTTT.